The rows below give T cell receptor beta chains drawn from one sample of a study of CD8+ T cells in alopecia areata. Generated by immunoSEQ multiplex PCR, the TCRdb table keeps only in-frame clones and is missing some. The sample records hundreds of thousands of clones, about 68% being singletons. The sequencing used CD4+ T cells sorted from blood, collected at week 0. Receptors were obtained from a human donor with alopecia areata. The CDR3 runs from the conserved cysteine through the conserved F or W. The D gene is left open where the match is weak. Rows may omit the clone size; those that give it use once, few, many or a size class.

d_call j_call clone_size v_call cdr3_nt cdr3_aa
- TRBJ2-6 - TRBV27 TGTGCCAGCAGTTTGAATGGGGCCAACGTCCTGACTTTC CASSLNGANVLTF
- TRBJ1-4 few TRBV28 TGTGCCAGCAGGAGGGCGCCAAATGAAAAACTGTTTTTT CASRRAPNEKLFF
- TRBJ2-5 few TRBV29-1 TGCAGCGTTGAAGGGGCGGCCCAAGAGACCCAGTACTTC CSVEGAAQETQYF
TRBD1 TRBJ1-2 - TRBV19 TGTGCCAGTAGTAGGGACAGGGGGCGATATGGCTACACCTTC CASSRDRGRYGYTF
- TRBJ1-2 - TRBV5-1 TGCGCCAGCAGCTTGGCCGGTGAAGGGGCCGGTGGCTACACCTTC CASSLAGEGAGGYTF
- TRBJ2-7 - TRBV29-1 TGCAGCGTTGCCACGAACTTTTACGAGCAGTACTTC CSVATNFYEQYF
TRBD1 TRBJ2-7 - TRBV29-1 TGCAGCGCCGGACAGGTCTACGAGCAGTACTTC CSAGQVYEQYF
- TRBJ2-6 - TRBV29-1 TGCAGCGTTCTTCGGGCTGGGGCCAACGTCCTGACTTTC CSVLRAGANVLTF
TRBD1 TRBJ2-7 - TRBV30 TGTGCCTGGACGACAGGGGTAAACGAGCAGTACTTC CAWTTGVNEQYF
- TRBJ1-4 - TRBV1 TGCACCAGCAGCCAAGATCTCATAAATGAAAAACTGTTTTTT CTSSQDLINEKLFF
- TRBJ2-7 once TRBV5-1 TGCGCCAGCAGCTTGTGGGGAAGGGGCTCCTCCTACGAGCAGTACTTC CASSLWGRGSSYEQYF
TRBD2 TRBJ2-4 - TRBV7-2 TGTGCCAGCAGCTTCGGGACTAGCGGGGGGGCTCAGGCCAAAAACATTCAGTACTTC CASSFGTSGGAQAKNIQYF
TRBD2 TRBJ2-1 few TRBV29-1 TGCAGCGTTGAAGATCAGTGGGGGGGTACCTACAATGAGCAGTTCTTC CSVEDQWGGTYNEQFF
- TRBJ2-3 - TRBV15 TGTGCCACCAGCAGAGATCCGGAGCAAATTTCTACCACAGATACGCAGTATTTT CATSRDPEQISTTDTQYF
- TRBJ1-6 - TRBV9 TGTGCCAGCAGCGTTTCGGACGGGAATTCACCCCTCCACTTT CASSVSDGNSPLHF
TRBD2 TRBJ2-5 - TRBV5-1 TGCGCCAGCAGCTCAGTAAGCGGGGGAGGGGAGACCCAGTACTTC CASSSVSGGGETQYF
- TRBJ1-2 once TRBV2 TGTGCCAGCAGTGAAGCATGGGACTATGGCTACACCTTC CASSEAWDYGYTF
TRBD1 TRBJ2-7 - TRBV7-9 TGTGCCAGCAGCCGCTCCGGGACAGCCCCCTACGAGCAGTACTTC CASSRSGTAPYEQYF
- TRBJ2-5 - TRBV10-3 TGTGCCATCAGTGGGGCCGAACGTTCTACTCAAGAGACCCAGTACTTC CAISGAERSTQETQYF
TRBD1 TRBJ1-5 - TRBV7-2 TGTGCCAGCAGCGCGGGACAGCAAACTCAGCCCCAGCATTTT CASSAGQQTQPQHF